This TCR beta chain was retrieved from a study of blood T cell repertoires in COVID-19. Study at large: Donors in the United States, Italy and Spain gave samples during acute or convalescent COVID-19. PBMCs, B-cell-depleted T cells, or T cells provided the cDNA or gDNA that made up the material.

In the original processing: Estimated nucleated cell counts came from reference gene primer amplification. Only in-frame clones appear in the TCRdb table, and some are missing; sequencing was by immunoSEQ multiplex PCR. V and J calls and clone size are those listed in that table; D and trimming were worked out from the DNA. The profile shows a few hundred thousand clones, nearly 90% of them singletons. This clone was detected once. The CDR3 spans 15 residues. Between the trimmed V and J ends, which lost 5 bases and 4 bases, there was a span of 15 bases. Germline V gene lookup returns CDR1 MNHEY and CDR2 SVGAGI.

V usage is TRBV6-5 and J usage is TRBJ1-3; a weak D match, TRBD1 (6 bases). Sequencing input: peripheral blood. This receptor was identified in a woman in her 30s with acute or convalescent COVID-19. The CDR3 sequence: CASSPHRVPGNTIYF. Here the CDR3 DNA reads TGTGCCAGCAGTCCTCACAGGGTACCGGGAAACACCATATATTTT.